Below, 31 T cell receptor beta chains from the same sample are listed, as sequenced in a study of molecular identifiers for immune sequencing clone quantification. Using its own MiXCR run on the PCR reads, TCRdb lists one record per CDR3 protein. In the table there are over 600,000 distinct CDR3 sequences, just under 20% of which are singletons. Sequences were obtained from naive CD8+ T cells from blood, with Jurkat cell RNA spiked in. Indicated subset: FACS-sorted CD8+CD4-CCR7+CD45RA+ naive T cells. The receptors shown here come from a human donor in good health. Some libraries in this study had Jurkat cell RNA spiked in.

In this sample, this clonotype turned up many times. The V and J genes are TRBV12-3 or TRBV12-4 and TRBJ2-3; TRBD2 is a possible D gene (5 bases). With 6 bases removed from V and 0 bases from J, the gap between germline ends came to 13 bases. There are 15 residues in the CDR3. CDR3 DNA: TGTGCCAGCAGCCCAGAGGAGGCTAGCACAGATACGCAGTATTTT. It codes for CASSPEEASTDTQYF.

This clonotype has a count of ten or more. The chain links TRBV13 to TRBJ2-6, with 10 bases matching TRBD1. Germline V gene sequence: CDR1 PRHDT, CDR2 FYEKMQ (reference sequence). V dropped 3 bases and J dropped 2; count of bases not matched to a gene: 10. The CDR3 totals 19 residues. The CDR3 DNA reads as TGTGCCAGCAGCTTCTGGGGTGACAGGGGGCTCACTGGGGCCAACGTCCTGACTTTC. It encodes CASSFWGDRGLTGANVLTF.

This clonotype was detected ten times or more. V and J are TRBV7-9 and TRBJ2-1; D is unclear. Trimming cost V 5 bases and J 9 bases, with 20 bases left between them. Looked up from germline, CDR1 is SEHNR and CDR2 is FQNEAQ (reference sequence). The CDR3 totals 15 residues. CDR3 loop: CASSERTVHRAEQFF. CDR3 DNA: TGTGCCAGCAGCGAACGAACAGTACATCGAGCTGAGCAGTTCTTC. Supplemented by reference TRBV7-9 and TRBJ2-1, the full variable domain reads DTGVSQNPRHKITKRGQNVTFRCDPISEHNRLYWYRQTLGQGPEFLTYFQNEAQLEKSRLLSDRFSAERPKGSFSTLEIQRTEQGDSAMYLCASSERTVHRAEQFFGPGTRLTVL.

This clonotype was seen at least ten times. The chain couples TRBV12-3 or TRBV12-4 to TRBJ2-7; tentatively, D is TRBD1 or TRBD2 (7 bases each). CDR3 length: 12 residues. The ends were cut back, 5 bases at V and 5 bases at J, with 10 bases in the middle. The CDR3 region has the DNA TGTGCCAGCAGTCCAGGGGGGGACGAGCAGTACTTC. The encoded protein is CASSPGGDEQYF.

The CDR3: CASKRQPPVITLHF. CDR3 DNA sequence: TGTGCCAGCAAAAGACAGCCCCCCGTTATCACCCTCCACTTT. V is TRBV2 and J is TRBJ1-6, with D perhaps matching TRBD1 (5 bases). This CDR3 has 14 amino acids. Germline CDR1 SNHLY, CDR2 FYNNEI. Trimming shortened V by 7 bases and J by 14 bases, and 21 bases separated the two germline ends.

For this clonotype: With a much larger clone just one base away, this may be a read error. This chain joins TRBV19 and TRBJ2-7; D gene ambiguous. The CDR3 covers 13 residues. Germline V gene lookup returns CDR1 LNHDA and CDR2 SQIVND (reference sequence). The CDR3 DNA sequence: TGTGCCAGTAGTACCCACATTTCCTACGAGCAGCACTTC. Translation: CASSTHISYEQHF.

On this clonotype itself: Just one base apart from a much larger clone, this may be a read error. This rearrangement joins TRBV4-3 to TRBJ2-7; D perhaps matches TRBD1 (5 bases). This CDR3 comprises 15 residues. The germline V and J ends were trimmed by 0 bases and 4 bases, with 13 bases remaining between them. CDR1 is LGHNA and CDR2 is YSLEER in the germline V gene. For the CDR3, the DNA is TGCGCCAGCAGCCAAGATCTCAGCAGGGTGTACGAGCAGTACTTC. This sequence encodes CASSQDLSRVYEQYF.

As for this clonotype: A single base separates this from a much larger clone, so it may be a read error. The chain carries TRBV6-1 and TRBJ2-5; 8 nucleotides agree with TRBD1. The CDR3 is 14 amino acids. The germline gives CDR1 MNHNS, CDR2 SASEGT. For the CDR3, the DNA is TGTGCCAGCAGAAAAACAGGGGGTGGAGAGACCCAGCACTTC. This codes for CASRKTGGGETQHF.

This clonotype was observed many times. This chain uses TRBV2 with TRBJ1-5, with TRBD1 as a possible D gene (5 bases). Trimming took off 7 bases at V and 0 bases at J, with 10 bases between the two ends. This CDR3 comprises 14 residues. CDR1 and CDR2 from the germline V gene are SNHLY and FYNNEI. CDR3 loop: CASKGHTSNQPQHF. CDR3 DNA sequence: TGTGCCAGCAAAGGACATACTAGCAATCAGCCCCAGCATTTT.

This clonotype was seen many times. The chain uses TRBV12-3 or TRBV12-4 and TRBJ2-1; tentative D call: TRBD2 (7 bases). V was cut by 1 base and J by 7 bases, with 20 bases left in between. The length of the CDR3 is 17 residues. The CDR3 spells CASSLVAGASRANEQFF. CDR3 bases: TGTGCCAGCAGTTTAGTCGCGGGGGCCTCCCGCGCTAATGAGCAGTTCTTC.

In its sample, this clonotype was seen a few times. The CDR3 sequence is CASSLEQSSGRADEQFF. The CDR3 nucleotides read TGTGCCAGCAGCTTAGAACAATCTAGCGGGAGGGCCGATGAGCAGTTCTTC. The V gene is TRBV7-2, the J gene TRBJ2-1; TRBD2 agrees at 12 bases. After removal of 1 base from V and 8 bases from J, the junction contained 9 bases not matched to a gene. CDR1 is SGHTA and CDR2 is FQGNSA in the germline V gene. This CDR3 contains 17 residues.

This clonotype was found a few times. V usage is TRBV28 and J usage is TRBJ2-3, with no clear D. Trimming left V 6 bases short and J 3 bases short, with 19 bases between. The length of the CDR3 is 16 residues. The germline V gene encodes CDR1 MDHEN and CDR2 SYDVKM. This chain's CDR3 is CASSVRASKWTDTQYF. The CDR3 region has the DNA TGTGCCAGCAGCGTTCGCGCAAGCAAATGGACAGATACGCAGTATTTT.

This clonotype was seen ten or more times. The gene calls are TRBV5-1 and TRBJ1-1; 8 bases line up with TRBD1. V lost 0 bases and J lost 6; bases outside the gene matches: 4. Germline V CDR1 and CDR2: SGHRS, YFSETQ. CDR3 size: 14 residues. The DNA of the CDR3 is TGCGCCAGCAGCTTGGGACAGGGGTTGTCTGAAGCTTTCTTT. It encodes CASSLGQGLSEAFF.

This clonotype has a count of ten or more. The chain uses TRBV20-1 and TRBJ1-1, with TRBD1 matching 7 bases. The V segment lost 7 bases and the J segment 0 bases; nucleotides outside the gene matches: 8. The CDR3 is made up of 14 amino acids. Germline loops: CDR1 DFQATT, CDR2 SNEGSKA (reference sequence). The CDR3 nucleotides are TGCAGTGTGACAGGGATTCTTATGAACACTGAAGCTTTCTTT. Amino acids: CSVTGILMNTEAFF.

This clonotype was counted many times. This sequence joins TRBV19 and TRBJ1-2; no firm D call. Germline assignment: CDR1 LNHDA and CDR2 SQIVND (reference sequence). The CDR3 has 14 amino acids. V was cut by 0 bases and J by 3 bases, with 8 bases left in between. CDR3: CASSIDSRDYGYTF. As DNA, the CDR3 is TGTGCCAGTAGTATAGACAGTAGGGACTATGGCTACACCTTC.

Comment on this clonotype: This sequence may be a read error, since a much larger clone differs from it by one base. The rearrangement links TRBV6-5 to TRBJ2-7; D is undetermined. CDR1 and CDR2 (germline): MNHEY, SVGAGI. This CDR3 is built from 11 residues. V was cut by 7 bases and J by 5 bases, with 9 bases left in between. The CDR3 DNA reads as TGTGCCAGCAACCAGAGCGACGAGCAGTACTTC. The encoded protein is CASNQSDEQYF.

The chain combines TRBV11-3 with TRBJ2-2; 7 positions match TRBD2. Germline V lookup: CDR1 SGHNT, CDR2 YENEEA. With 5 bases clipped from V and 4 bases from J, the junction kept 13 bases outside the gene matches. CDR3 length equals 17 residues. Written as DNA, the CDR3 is TGTGCCAGCAGCCAGGGACTCGGCGGGAGAGGCACCGGGGAGCTGTTTTTT. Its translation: CASSQGLGGRGTGELFF.

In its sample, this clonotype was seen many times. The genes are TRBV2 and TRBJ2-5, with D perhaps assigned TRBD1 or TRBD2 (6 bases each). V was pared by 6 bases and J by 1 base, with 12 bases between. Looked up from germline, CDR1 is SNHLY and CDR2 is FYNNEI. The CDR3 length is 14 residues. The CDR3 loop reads CASSRGQPQETQYF. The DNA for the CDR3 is TGTGCCAGCAGCCGGGGGCAGCCCCAAGAGACCCAGTACTTC.

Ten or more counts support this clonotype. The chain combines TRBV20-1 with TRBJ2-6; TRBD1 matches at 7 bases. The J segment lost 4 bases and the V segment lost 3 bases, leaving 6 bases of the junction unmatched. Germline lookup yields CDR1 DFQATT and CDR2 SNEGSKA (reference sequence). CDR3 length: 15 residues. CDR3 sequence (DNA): TGCAGTGCTAGGGGTCTGGACAGGGGGGCCAACGTCCTGACTTTC. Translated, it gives CSARGLDRGANVLTF.

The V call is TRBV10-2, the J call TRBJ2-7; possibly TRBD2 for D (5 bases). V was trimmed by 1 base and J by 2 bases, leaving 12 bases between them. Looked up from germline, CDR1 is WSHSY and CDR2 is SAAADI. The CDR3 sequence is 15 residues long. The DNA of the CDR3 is TGCGCCAGCAGTGAGTTACTAGATCGGGCCTACGAGCAGTACTTC. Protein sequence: CASSELLDRAYEQYF.

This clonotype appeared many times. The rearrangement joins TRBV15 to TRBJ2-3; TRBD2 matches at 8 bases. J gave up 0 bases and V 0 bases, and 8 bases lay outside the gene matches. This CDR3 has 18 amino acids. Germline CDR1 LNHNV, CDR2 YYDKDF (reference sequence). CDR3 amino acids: CATSRDFGPSGSTDTQYF. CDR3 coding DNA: TGTGCCACCAGCAGAGATTTCGGGCCTAGCGGGAGCACAGATACGCAGTATTTT.

The CDR3 spells CASRSPGVGYEQYF. CDR3 DNA sequence: TGTGCAAGTCGCTCCCCAGGGGTTGGGTACGAGCAGTACTTC. The rearrangement joins TRBV12-2 to TRBJ2-7; the tabulated D call, TRBD1, remains unverified against the DNA. TRBV12-2 is noted as a pseudogene. There are 14 residues in the CDR3.

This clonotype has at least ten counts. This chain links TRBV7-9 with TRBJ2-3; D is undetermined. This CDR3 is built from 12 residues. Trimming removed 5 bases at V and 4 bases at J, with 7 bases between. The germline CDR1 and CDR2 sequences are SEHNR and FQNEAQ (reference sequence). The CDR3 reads CASSHPSDTQYF. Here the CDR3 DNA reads TGTGCCAGCAGCCACCCTTCAGATACGCAGTATTTT.

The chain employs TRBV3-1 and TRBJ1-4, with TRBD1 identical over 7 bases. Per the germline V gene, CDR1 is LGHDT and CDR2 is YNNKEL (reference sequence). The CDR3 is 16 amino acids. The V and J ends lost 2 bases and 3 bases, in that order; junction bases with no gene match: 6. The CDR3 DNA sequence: TGTGCCAGCAGCCAAAGGACAGGAACGTCTAATGAAAAACTGTTTTTT. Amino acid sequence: CASSQRTGTSNEKLFF. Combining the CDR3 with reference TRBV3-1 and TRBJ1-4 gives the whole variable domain DTAVSQTPKYLVTQMGNDKSIKCEQNLGHDTMYWYKQDSKKFLKIMFSYNNKELIINETVPNRFSPKSPDKAHLNLHINSLELGDSAVYFCASSQRTGTSNEKLFFGSGTQLSVL.

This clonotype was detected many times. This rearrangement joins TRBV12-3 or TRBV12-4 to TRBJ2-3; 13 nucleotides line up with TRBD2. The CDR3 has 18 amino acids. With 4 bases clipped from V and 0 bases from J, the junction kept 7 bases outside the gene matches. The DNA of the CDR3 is TGTGCCAGCAGTTCCGGGACTAGCGGGACTGCTAGCACAGATACGCAGTATTTT. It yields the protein CASSSGTSGTASTDTQYF.

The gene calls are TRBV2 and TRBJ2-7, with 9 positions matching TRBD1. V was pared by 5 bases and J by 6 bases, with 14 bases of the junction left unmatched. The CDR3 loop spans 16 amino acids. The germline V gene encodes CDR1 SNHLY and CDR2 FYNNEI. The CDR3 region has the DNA TGTGCCAGCAGTCTTTCCGAGGACAGGGGTTTTTGCGAGCAGTACTTC. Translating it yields CASSLSEDRGFCEQYF.

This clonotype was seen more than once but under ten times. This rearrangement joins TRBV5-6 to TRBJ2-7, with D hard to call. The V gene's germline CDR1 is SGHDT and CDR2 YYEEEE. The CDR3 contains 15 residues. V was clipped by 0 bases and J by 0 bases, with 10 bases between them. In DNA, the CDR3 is TGTGCCAGCAGCTTGGGGGCAGCACCCTCCTACGAGCAGTACTTC. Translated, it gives CASSLGAAPSYEQYF.

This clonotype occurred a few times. CDR3 sequence (DNA): TGTGCCAGCAGCCTTTGGAGGCTAGGGACCGTCCAGAGTGAGGTACTGTTTTTT. Translated: CASSLWRLGTVQSEVLFF. This chain connects TRBV5-6 to TRBJ1-4, with TRBD1 as a possible D gene (5 bases). The CDR3 covers 18 residues. Between the trimmed V and J ends, which lost 4 bases and 13 bases, there was a span of 32 bases. Germline V CDR1 and CDR2: SGHDT, YYEEEE.

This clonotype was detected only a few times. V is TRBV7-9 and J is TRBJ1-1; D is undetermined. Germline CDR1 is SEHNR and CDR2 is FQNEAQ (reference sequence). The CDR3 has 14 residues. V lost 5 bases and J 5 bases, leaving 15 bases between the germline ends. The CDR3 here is CASSPREGGTEAFF. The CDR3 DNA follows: TGTGCCAGCAGCCCCCGGGAGGGAGGGACTGAAGCTTTCTTT.

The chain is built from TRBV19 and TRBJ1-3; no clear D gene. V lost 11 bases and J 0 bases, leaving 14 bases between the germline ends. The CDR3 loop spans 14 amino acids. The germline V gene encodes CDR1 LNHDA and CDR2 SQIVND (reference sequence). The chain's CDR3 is CAAAEGHSGNTIYF. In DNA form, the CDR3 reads TGTGCCGCAGCCGAGGGTCACTCTGGAAACACCATATATTTT.

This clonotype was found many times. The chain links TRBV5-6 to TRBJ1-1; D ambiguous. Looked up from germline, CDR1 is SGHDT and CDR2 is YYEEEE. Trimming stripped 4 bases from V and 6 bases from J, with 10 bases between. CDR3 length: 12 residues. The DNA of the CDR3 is TGTGCCAGCAGCATCGGAGGGTCTGAAGCTTTCTTT. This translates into CASSIGGSEAFF.